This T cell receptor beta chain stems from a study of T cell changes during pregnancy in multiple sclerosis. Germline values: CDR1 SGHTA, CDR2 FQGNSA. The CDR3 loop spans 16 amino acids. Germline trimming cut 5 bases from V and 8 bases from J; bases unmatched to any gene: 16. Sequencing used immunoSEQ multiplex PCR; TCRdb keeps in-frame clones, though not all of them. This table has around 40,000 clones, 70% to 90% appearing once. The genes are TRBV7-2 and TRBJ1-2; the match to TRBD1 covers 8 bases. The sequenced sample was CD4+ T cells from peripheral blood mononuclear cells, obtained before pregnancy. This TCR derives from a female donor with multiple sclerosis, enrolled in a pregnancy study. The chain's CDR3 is CASSADRGRPQWGYTF. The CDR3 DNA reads TGTGCCAGCAGCGCAGACAGGGGTAGGCCACAGTGGGGCTACACCTTC.